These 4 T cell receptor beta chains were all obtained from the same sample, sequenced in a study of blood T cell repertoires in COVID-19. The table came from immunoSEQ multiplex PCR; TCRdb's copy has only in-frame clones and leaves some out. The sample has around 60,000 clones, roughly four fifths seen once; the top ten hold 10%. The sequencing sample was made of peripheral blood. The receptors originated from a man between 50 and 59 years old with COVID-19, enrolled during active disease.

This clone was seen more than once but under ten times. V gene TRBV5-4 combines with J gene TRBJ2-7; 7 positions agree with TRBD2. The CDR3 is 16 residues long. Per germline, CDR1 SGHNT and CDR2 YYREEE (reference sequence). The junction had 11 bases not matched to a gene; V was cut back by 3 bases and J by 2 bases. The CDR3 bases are TGTGCCAGCAGCTGGGGGGGACGGGCGGTTACCTACGAGCAGTACTTC. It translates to CASSWGGRAVTYEQYF.

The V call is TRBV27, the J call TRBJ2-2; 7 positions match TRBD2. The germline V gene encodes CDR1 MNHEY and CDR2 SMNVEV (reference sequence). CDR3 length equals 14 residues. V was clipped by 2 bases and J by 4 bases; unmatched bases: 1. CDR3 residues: CASSLGGSTGELFF. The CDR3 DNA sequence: TGTGCCAGCAGTTTAGGCGGGAGCACCGGGGAGCTGTTTTTT.

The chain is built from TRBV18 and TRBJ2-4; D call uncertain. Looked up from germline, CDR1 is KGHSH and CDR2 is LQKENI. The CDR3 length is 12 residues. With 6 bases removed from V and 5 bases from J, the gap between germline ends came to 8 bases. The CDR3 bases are TGTGCCAGCTCGCCAGAGGAAAACATTCAGTACTTC. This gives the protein CASSPEENIQYF.

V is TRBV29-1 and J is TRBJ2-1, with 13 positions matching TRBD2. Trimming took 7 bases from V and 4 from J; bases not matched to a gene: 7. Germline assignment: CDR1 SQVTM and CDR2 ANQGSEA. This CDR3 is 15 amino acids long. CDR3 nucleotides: TGCAGCGCTGGGACTAGCGGGATTGGATACAATGAGCAGTTCTTC. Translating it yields CSAGTSGIGYNEQFF.